The present entry profiles one T cell receptor (beta chain) with its context. The sample is drawn from a study of blood T cell repertoires in COVID-19. Sequencing was performed with immunoSEQ multiplex PCR; in TCRdb, only in-frame clones are kept and a portion is missing. The sample has about 58,000 clones, around 86% seen once. This TCR came from a human donor with active COVID-19. The donor label of this sample is uncertain. The sequencing input was peripheral blood.

This CDR3 is CASNSHGGRMNEQYF. In DNA, the CDR3 is TGCGCCAGCAATTCCCATGGCGGGAGGATGAACGAGCAGTACTTC. The chain employs TRBV4-1 and TRBJ2-7, with 8 bases matching TRBD2. CDR3 size: 15 residues. Germline CDR1 MGHRA, CDR2 YSYEKL. V was clipped by 7 bases and J by 5 bases; unmatched bases: 13.